This T cell receptor beta chain was captured in a study of CD8+CD57+ T cells in acquired aplastic anemia. CDR1 DFQATT and CDR2 SNEGSKA come from the germline V gene (reference sequence). The ends lost 6 bases at V and 2 bases at J; junction bases unmatched: 6. The CDR3 runs to 14 residues. Profiling of TCR beta VDJ combinations and CDR3 sequences used genomic DNA as template. One entry per CDR3 protein, called by TCRdb with MiXCR from the reads. The profile shows hundreds of thousands of distinct CDR3 sequences, approximately 32% of them singletons. Those patients picked for sequencing had displayed CD8+CD57+ cell expansion on flow cytometry. The sample holds many counts of this clonotype.

The TCR comes from a human donor with aplastic anemia. The V and J genes are TRBV20-1 and TRBJ2-3; 9 bases fit TRBD2. The material sequenced was sorted CD4+, CD8+, or CD8+CD57+ T cells (not recorded which) from PBMCs. The CDR3 DNA reads TGCAGTGCCGTCCTAGCGGGGAACACAGATACGCAGTATTTT. This codes for CSAVLAGNTDTQYF.